This T cell receptor beta chain derives from a study of blood T cell repertoires in COVID-19. Study in general: The United States, Italy and Spain supplied acute and convalescent COVID-19 samples. T cells, B-cell-depleted T cells, or PBMCs supplied cDNA or gDNA.

Original methodology: Amplification with reference gene primers provided the estimates of nucleated cell counts. Method: immunoSEQ multiplex PCR; TCRdb's copy keeps in-frame clones and lacks some. V and J calls and clone size are given by that table; D and trimming were obtained from the DNA. The sample comprises approximately 210,000 clones, around 91% of which are singletons, and more than 4.5% rests with the top ten. This clone was seen once. CDR3 length: 16 amino acids. Looked up from germline, CDR1 is MNHEY and CDR2 is SMNVEV (reference sequence). V was pared by 4 bases and J by 2 bases, with 9 bases of the junction left unmatched.

The chain couples TRBV27 to TRBJ2-3; 7 nucleotides agree with TRBD1. Sample: peripheral blood. The receptor's source is a woman aged 40 to 50 with acute or convalescent COVID-19. CDR3 sequence reads: CASSSPGQLVTDTQYF. In nucleotides, the CDR3 is TGTGCCAGCAGTTCTCCGGGACAGTTGGTCACAGATACGCAGTATTTT.